This TCR beta chain was sequenced in a study of blood T cells in healthy people across ages. General observations from the study: Among long-lived donors, naive CD4+ cells were more numerous and diversity higher than in aged donors. Investigators viewed diversity estimates from one million T cells as underestimates, the study reported.

This clonotype was counted at least ten times. Its antigen is as yet unknown. Primers used in a second PCR of roughly 7 to 11 cycles were a sample-barcoded 5' primer and a J-beta primer mix. Each CDR3 protein gets one entry after TCRdb re-called the 5' RACE reads with MiXCR. The repertoire holds 750,000 to 950,000 distinct CDR3 sequences, with 29% as singletons. The CDR3 has 14 residues. Per germline, CDR1 SGHTA and CDR2 FQGNSA. With V trimmed by 4 bases and J by 0 bases, 3 bases remained unmatched. The same data also went into a second study, on T cells of mothers and their children. That report notes: Reverse transcription into cDNA received all extracted RNA, at around 1.5 ug per 15 ul.

The TCR originated in a middle-aged woman in good health. The genes are TRBV7-2 and TRBJ2-7, with 7 bases fitting TRBD2. The sequenced sample consisted of blood. The CDR3 region is CASSSVAGSYEQYF. In DNA, the CDR3 is TGTGCCAGCAGCTCCGTAGCGGGCTCCTACGAGCAGTACTTC. The full variable domain, with the rest looked up from reference TRBV7-2 and TRBJ2-7, is GAGVSQSPSNKVTEKGKDVELRCDPISGHTALYWYRQSLGQGLEFLIYFQGNSAPDKSGLPSDRFSAERTGGSVSTLTIQRTQQEDSAVYLCASSSVAGSYEQYFGPGTRLTVT.